The clone carrying this TCR beta chain was counted only a few times. Its antigen is not identified. They built TCR cDNA with 5'RACE template switching, a step that put in a universal primer site and UMIs. TCRdb reanalysed the 5' RACE reads using MiXCR and keeps one entry per CDR3 protein. The sample holds some 390,000 distinct CDR3 sequences, approximately 19% seen once. The data were taken from a study of T cells after yellow fever vaccination. Study-wide points: Of the clonotypes, a small share occurred in both CD4 and CD8 compartments. Subsequent to the booster, the majority of primary-vaccination clones reappeared (96% CD4, 85% to 90% CD8).

The CDR3 has 14 amino acids. The clonotype originates from a young man who received the YFV17D yellow fever vaccine. The V and J genes are TRBV21-1 and TRBJ1-5; no DNA check was done on the table's D call, TRBD1. TRBV21-1 is classified as a pseudogene. Material: PBMCs, obtained before the yellow fever booster vaccination. CDR3 residues: CASRPGAGNQPQHF. In DNA, the CDR3 is TGTGCCAGCAGACCGGGGGCTGGCAATCAGCCCCAGCATTTT.